This passage covers 21 T cell receptor beta chains from one sample sequenced in a study of regulatory T cells in long-lasting Graves disease. Noted time point: newly diagnosed GD, antithyroid drugs for less than 3 months. After RNA was extracted from PBMCs, the TCR library was made from it. Construction of the TCR beta libraries employed iRepertoire HTBI primers in conjunction with Arm-PCR of CDR3 regions. TCRdb recomputed calls from the multiplex PCR reads with MiXCR, one row per CDR3 protein. The sample records roughly 500,000 distinct CDR3 sequences, roughly 13% being singletons. This same sample was also part of a study on T cells in Graves' hyperthyroidism and ophthalmopathy.

Specimen: peripheral blood mononuclear cells (PBMCs), collected at new diagnosis, from a patient treated with antithyroid drugs. The receptors originated from a man aged 25 to 40 with Graves disease.

This clonotype was counted many times. The rearrangement joins TRBV30 to TRBJ2-2; D is uncertain. Germline V lookup: CDR1 GTSNPN, CDR2 SVGIG (reference sequence). V shed 0 bases and J shed 4 bases, with 9 bases lying between them. CDR3 size: 14 residues. The CDR3: CAWSVYRATGELFF. As DNA, the CDR3 is TGTGCCTGGAGTGTATACCGAGCCACCGGGGAGCTGTTTTTT.

This clonotype has ten or more counts. This rearrangement joins TRBV11-1 to TRBJ2-3; 14 bases agree with TRBD2. Germline V gene lookup returns CDR1 SGHAT and CDR2 FQDESV (reference sequence). The CDR3 is 18 residues long. The junction had 15 bases not matched to a gene; V was cut back by 7 bases and J by 6 bases. The chain's CDR3 is CASKRRTGTSGSGDTQYF. For the CDR3, the DNA is TGTGCCAGCAAAAGAAGGACCGGGACTAGCGGGAGTGGTGATACGCAGTATTTT.

This clonotype came up a few times. Written as DNA, the CDR3 is TGCAGTGCTAGAGCCGGGGAGATGAACACTGAAGCTTTCTTT. Protein product: CSARAGEMNTEAFF. The V call is TRBV20-1, the J call TRBJ1-1, with unresolved D. The CDR3 covers 14 residues. V was pared by 1 base and J by 0 bases, with 9 bases between. Germline V CDR1 and CDR2: DFQATT, SNEGSKA (reference sequence).

The chain combines TRBV12-3 or TRBV12-4 with TRBJ1-5; perhaps TRBD1 as D (6 bases). The length of the CDR3 is 13 residues. The V and J ends lost 6 bases and 6 bases respectively, with 12 bases between them. CDR3 amino acids: CASRRSDSQPQHF. CDR3 coding DNA: TGTGCCAGCAGAAGGTCGGACAGTCAGCCCCAGCATTTT.

As concerns this clonotype: Just one base apart from a much larger clone, this may be a read error. The chain carries TRBV27 and TRBJ2-4; 7 bases fit TRBD1. Near its end, the DNA agrees better with TRBJ1-2, so the J call may be wrong. Per the germline V gene, CDR1 is MNHEY and CDR2 is SMNVEV (reference sequence). This CDR3 spans 15 amino acids. DNA for the CDR3: TGTGCCAGCAGCCAAGGCCTCTGGGACAGCTATGACTACACCTTC. Translation: CASSQGLWDSYDYTF.

About this clonotype itself: Given a much more abundant clone one base away, this may be a read error. The V call is TRBV7-2, the J call TRBJ2-2, with D perhaps TRBD2 (5 bases). Trimming stripped 5 bases from V and 7 bases from J, with 17 bases between. CDR3 size: 15 residues. Germline V lookup: CDR1 SGHTA, CDR2 FQGNSA. The CDR3 protein is CASSPPNGNGGELFF. The DNA for the CDR3 is TGTGCCAGCAGCCCGCCGAACGGGAATGGCGGGGAGCTGTTTTTT.

This clonotype has ten or more counts. The chain joins TRBV29-1 to TRBJ2-7; 7 bases line up with TRBD2. The germline V gene encodes CDR1 SQVTM and CDR2 ANQGSEA. J was trimmed by 2 bases and V by 5 bases; bases with no gene match: 9. This CDR3 comprises 14 residues. The CDR3 region has the DNA TGCAGCGTTTTTGGCGGGAGTCCTCCCTACGAGCAGTACTTC. Its translation: CSVFGGSPPYEQYF.

This clonotype was detected a few times. The DNA of the CDR3 is TGCAGCTTTTGGTATGGCTATGGCTACACCTTC. Translation: CSFWYGYGYTF. This chain uses TRBV29-1 with TRBJ1-2; unclear D gene. Germline-derived CDR1 and CDR2 are SQVTM and ANQGSEA. The CDR3 has 11 residues. Between the trimmed V and J ends, which lost 8 bases and 4 bases, there was a span of 11 bases.

Ten or more counts support this clonotype. J is TRBJ1-1 and V is TRBV6-1; no clear D gene. CDR3 length: 12 residues. Germline values: CDR1 MNHNS, CDR2 SASEGT. V was clipped by 6 bases and J by 5 bases, with 10 bases between them. Here the CDR3 DNA reads TGTGCCAGCAGCGCCCACGGGACTGAAGCTTTCTTT. The encoded protein is CASSAHGTEAFF.

This clonotype was found a few times. The CDR3 DNA sequence: TGTGCCTGGAAAATGGAAGATAATGAAAAACTGTTTTTT. It yields the protein CAWKMEDNEKLFF. V and J are TRBV30 and TRBJ1-4, with no clear D. Germline lookup yields CDR1 GTSNPN and CDR2 SVGIG (reference sequence). With 4 bases removed from V and 4 bases from J, the gap between germline ends came to 10 bases. The CDR3 has 13 residues.

This clonotype was recorded at least ten times. V usage is TRBV20-1 and J usage is TRBJ2-5, with TRBD2 as a possible D gene (6 bases). The CDR3 contains 13 residues. Trimming stripped 1 base from V and 4 bases from J, with 10 bases between. Germline-derived CDR1 and CDR2 are DFQATT and SNEGSKA (reference sequence). This CDR3 is CSARGRESETQYF. CDR3 nucleotides: TGCAGTGCTAGAGGCCGGGAGTCAGAGACCCAGTACTTC.

This clonotype was seen repeatedly, ten times or more. This chain uses TRBV10-3 with TRBJ2-1; unclear D gene. The CDR3 has 11 residues. The V gene lost 5 bases and the J gene lost 10 bases, with 9 bases spanning the gap. Germline CDR1 is ENHRY and CDR2 is SYGVKD. Written as DNA, the CDR3 is TGTGCCATCAGTTTAGACGTCGAGCAGTTCTTC. It codes for CAISLDVEQFF.

In its sample, this clonotype was seen many times. This sequence joins TRBV12-3 or TRBV12-4 and TRBJ2-1, with 12 bases aligning to TRBD2. The V and J ends lost 3 bases and 9 bases, in that order; junction bases with no gene match: 6. The CDR3 has 15 residues. The CDR3 DNA is TGTGCCAGCAGTTTTGGTCTAGCGGGAGGGGGTGAGCAGTTCTTC. Protein sequence: CASSFGLAGGGEQFF.

This chain uses TRBV12-3 or TRBV12-4 with TRBJ2-5; 15 nucleotides align to TRBD2. The CDR3 spans 16 residues. The trim removed 3 bases at V and 5 bases at J, leaving 4 bases unmatched. In DNA, the CDR3 is TGTGCCAGCAGTTTGGGGACTAGCGGGAGGCGGGAGACCCAGTACTTC. This gives the protein CASSLGTSGRRETQYF.

This clonotype was counted between two and nine times. V is TRBV6-2 or TRBV6-3 and J is TRBJ2-7; 9 bases are a match to TRBD2. V shed 0 bases, J shed 2 bases, and the junction held 8 bases outside the gene matches. The CDR3 is made up of 17 amino acids. Germline values: CDR1 MNHEY, CDR2 SVGEGT. The CDR3 coding sequence is TGTGCCAGCAGTTACTCGACGTTTCCTAGCGGGACCTACGAGCAGTACTTC. Translated, it gives CASSYSTFPSGTYEQYF.

The chain couples TRBV12-3 or TRBV12-4 to TRBJ2-7, with 7 bases lining up with TRBD2. The CDR3 spans 12 residues. With V trimmed by 7 bases and J by 5 bases, 5 bases remained unmatched. In DNA, the CDR3 is TGTGCCAGCAAGGCTAGCGGAGACGAGCAGTACTTC. Its protein is CASKASGDEQYF.

This clonotype was seen more than once but under ten times. The V and J genes are TRBV3-1 and TRBJ1-6; D unresolved. The V end lost 3 bases, the J end lost 14 bases, and 11 bases lay between the germline ends. Germline assignment: CDR1 LGHDT and CDR2 YNNKEL (reference sequence). The CDR3 sequence is 12 residues long. In DNA form, the CDR3 reads TGTGCCAGCAGCCAGGTGGAAGACGCCCTCCACTTT. This translates into CASSQVEDALHF.

In its sample, this clonotype was seen a few times. This likely came from a read error, as a far larger clone is one base away. The rearrangement joins TRBV2 to TRBJ2-3; the D is unclear. The CDR3 spans 16 residues. Germline-derived CDR1 and CDR2 are SNHLY and FYNNEI. Deletions cut 6 bases from V and 4 bases from J, with 20 bases between. CDR3 protein: CASSLVSRSRADTQYF. For the CDR3, the DNA is TGTGCCAGCAGCTTAGTAAGCAGGAGTCGGGCAGATACGCAGTATTTT.

This chain connects TRBV6-5 to TRBJ2-3; weak D call: TRBD2 (5 bases). The CDR3 totals 16 residues. Trimming left V 3 bases short and J 5 bases short, with 18 bases between. Germline lookup yields CDR1 MNHEY and CDR2 SVGAGI. This CDR3 reads CASSYSTRPRGDTQYF. Here the CDR3 DNA reads TGTGCCAGCAGTTATTCCACTCGTCCTCGGGGAGATACGCAGTATTTT.

This clonotype was seen repeatedly, ten times or more. This chain joins TRBV27 and TRBJ2-7, with TRBD1 matching 9 bases. Unmatched junction bases numbered 12, after V lost 5 bases and J lost 1 base. The germline CDR1 and CDR2 sequences are MNHEY and SMNVEV (reference sequence). CDR3 length equals 17 residues. Here the CDR3 DNA reads TGTGCCAGCAGTCTTAGTGCTCCGGGACAGGGTTCCTACGAGCAGTACTTC. Its protein is CASSLSAPGQGSYEQYF.

With regard to this clonotype: At one end, the junction sequence differs from germline, possibly due to a read error. The V gene is TRBV12-3 or TRBV12-4, the J gene TRBJ1-1, with a possible D match to TRBD1 (5 bases). The CDR3 runs to 17 residues. The CDR3 nucleotides read TGTGCCAGCAGCCGTAATCAGTGGGGCTCCTTGAACACTGAAGCTCTCTTT. Translated, it gives CASSRNQWGSLNTEALF.